The source of this T cell receptor (beta chain) is a study of blood T cell repertoires in COVID-19. Study overall: The United States, Italy and Spain were the sources of the acute and convalescent COVID-19 samples. PBMCs, B-cell-depleted T cells, or T cells provided the cDNA or gDNA that made up the material.

In the original processing: Nucleated cell counts were estimated from reference gene primer amplification. Libraries were prepared by immunoSEQ multiplex PCR; TCRdb keeps only in-frame clonotypes and omits some of them. Clone size and the V and J calls come from that table; the DNA yielded D and trimming. The sample includes about 150,000 clones, under 90% of them seen just once. CDR1 SGHKS and CDR2 YYEKEE come from the germline V gene (reference sequence). The CDR3 runs 15 residues. V trimming: 0 bases; J trimming: 4 bases; junction bases outside the gene matches: 2. This TCR came from an older woman with active or convalescent COVID-19. The chain couples TRBV5-5 to TRBJ1-1, with 11 positions matching TRBD1. Sequencing was performed on peripheral blood. DNA for the CDR3: TGTGCCAGCAGCTTGGCGGGACAGGGGGTCACTGAAGCTTTCTTT. The encoded protein is CASSLAGQGVTEAFF.